The 10 T cell receptor beta chains listed next were all sequenced from one sample in a study of cytomegalovirus exposure and HLA in healthy donors. PCR employed 60 Vbeta and 13 Jbeta primers. The table came from immunoSEQ multiplex PCR; TCRdb's copy has only in-frame clones and leaves some out. The repertoire holds 100,000 to 120,000 clones, around 70% seen once, with under 1.5% in the top ten. Sequencing used PBMCs. These receptors all stem from a man aged 35 to 55 in good health and CMV-seronegative.

The chain has TRBV6-5 and TRBJ2-7; TRBD2 aligns across 7 bases. Trimming removed 0 bases from V and 2 bases from J; junction bases left unmatched: 4. CDR3 size: 15 residues. Germline loops: CDR1 MNHEY, CDR2 SVGAGI. This CDR3 reads CASSYSGGGPYEQYF. In DNA form, the CDR3 reads TGTGCCAGCAGTTACTCAGGCGGGGGACCCTACGAGCAGTACTTC.

The J gene is TRBJ2-7, the V gene TRBV13, with a weak D call TRBD1 (6 bases). Trimming removed 4 bases from V and 1 base from J, with 14 bases in between. Per germline, CDR1 PRHDT and CDR2 FYEKMQ (reference sequence). The CDR3 contains 15 residues. In DNA, the CDR3 is TGTGCCAGCAGCTCTACGGACAGAAAGTCCTACGAGCAGTACTTC. It is translated as CASSSTDRKSYEQYF.

This clone has a handful of counts. In nucleotides, the CDR3 is TGTGCCATCATCCCCCCGGGACATTACAATGAGCAGTTCTTC. Its translation is CAIIPPGHYNEQFF. This sequence joins TRBV6-5 and TRBJ2-1; possible D gene TRBD1, 6 bases. Trimming cost V 10 bases and J 4 bases, with 17 bases left between them. This CDR3 has 14 amino acids. CDR1 and CDR2 (germline): MNHEY, SVGAGI.

The chain is built from TRBV5-1 and TRBJ2-3; D gene unclear. V lost 0 bases, J lost 1 base, and 12 bases lay in between. CDR1 and CDR2 (germline): SGHRS, YFSETQ. The CDR3 is 16 residues long. CDR3 amino acids: CASSLEVGSGTDTQYF. The CDR3 region has the DNA TGCGCCAGCAGCTTGGAAGTCGGTTCCGGCACAGATACGCAGTATTTT.

The chain joins TRBV6-1 to TRBJ2-2, with 8 nucleotides matching TRBD1. Losses at the gene ends were 3 bases for V and 5 bases for J; bases not matched to a gene: 2. This CDR3 comprises 14 residues. CDR1 is MNHNS and CDR2 is SASEGT in the germline V gene. The CDR3: CASSDRGRTGELFF. The DNA of the CDR3 is TGTGCCAGCAGTGACAGGGGGCGGACCGGGGAGCTGTTTTTT.

This clone was counted once. The chain recombines TRBV28 with TRBJ1-2; 7 nucleotides agree with TRBD1. In germline, CDR1 is MDHEN, CDR2 SYDVKM. V was clipped by 7 bases and J by 7 bases; unmatched bases: 12. The CDR3 runs 14 residues. The CDR3 DNA follows: TGTGCCAGCACCGCTACAGGGGTTGTTTTTGGCTACACCTTC. As protein: CASTATGVVFGYTF.

The chain has TRBV6-5 and TRBJ1-1, with 7 bases aligning to TRBD1. The CDR3 contains 13 residues. J was trimmed by 4 bases and V by 2 bases; bases with no gene match: 1. Germline V lookup: CDR1 MNHEY, CDR2 SVGAGI. The DNA of the CDR3 is TGTGCCAGCAGTTACAGGGGGCCCACTGAAGCTTTCTTT. Residues: CASSYRGPTEAFF.

The chain combines TRBV19 with TRBJ2-5, with TRBD2 matching 8 bases. Germline trimming cut 2 bases from V and 5 bases from J; bases unmatched to any gene: 4. Germline V CDR1 and CDR2: LNHDA, SQIVND (reference sequence). The CDR3 is 14 amino acids. CDR3 region: CASSIRGGSETQYF. In nucleotides, the CDR3 is TGTGCCAGTAGTATACGGGGGGGGTCGGAGACCCAGTACTTC.

V and J are TRBV14 and TRBJ2-1; 8 positions match TRBD2. Per the germline V gene, CDR1 is SGHDN and CDR2 is FVKESK. Unmatched junction bases numbered 13, after V lost 6 bases and J lost 9 bases. This CDR3 is 15 amino acids long. The CDR3: CASRNSGNRGGEQFF. The CDR3 DNA follows: TGTGCCAGCAGGAATAGCGGGAACCGCGGCGGTGAGCAGTTCTTC.

The gene calls are TRBV6-5 and TRBJ2-5, with 9 bases aligning to TRBD1. The J call may be wrong; the DNA end is better matched by TRBJ2-7. The CDR3 totals 14 residues. Per the germline V gene, CDR1 is MNHEY and CDR2 is SVGAGI. CDR3 sequence reads: CASTPGTGFHEQYF. CDR3 in DNA: TGTGCCAGTACCCCCGGGACAGGGTTCCACGAGCAGTACTTC.